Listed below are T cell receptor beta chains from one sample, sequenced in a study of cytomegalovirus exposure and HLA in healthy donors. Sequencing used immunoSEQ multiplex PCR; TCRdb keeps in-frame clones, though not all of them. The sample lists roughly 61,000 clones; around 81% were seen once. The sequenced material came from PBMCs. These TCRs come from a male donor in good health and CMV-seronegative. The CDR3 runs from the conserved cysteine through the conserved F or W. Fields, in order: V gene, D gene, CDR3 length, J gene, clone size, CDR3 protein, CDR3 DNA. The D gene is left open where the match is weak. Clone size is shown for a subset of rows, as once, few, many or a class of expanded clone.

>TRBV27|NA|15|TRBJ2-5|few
CASSLQGGQQETQYF
TGTGCCAGCAGTCTCCAGGGGGGACAGCAAGAGACCCAGTACTTC
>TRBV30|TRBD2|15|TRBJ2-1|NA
CAWGLAGGLYNEQFF
TGTGCCTGGGGACTAGCGGGGGGCCTTTACAATGAGCAGTTCTTC
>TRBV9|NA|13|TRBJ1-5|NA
CASSVTGNQPQHF
TGTGCCAGCAGCGTAACCGGGAACCAGCCCCAGCATTTT
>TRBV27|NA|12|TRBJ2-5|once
CASSLSGETQYF
TGTGCCAGCAGTTTATCGGGCGAGACCCAGTACTTC
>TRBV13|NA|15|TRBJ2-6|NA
CASSYSFSGANVLTF
TGTGCCAGCAGCTACAGCTTCTCTGGGGCCAACGTCCTGACTTTC
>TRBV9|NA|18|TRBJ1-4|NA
CASSKWVPGGSTNEKLFF
TGTGCCAGCAGTAAATGGGTCCCGGGGGGGTCAACTAATGAAAAACTGTTTTTT
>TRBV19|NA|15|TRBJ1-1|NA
CASSIGGGGNTEAFF
TGTGCCAGTAGTATAGGGGGCGGCGGGAACACTGAAGCTTTCTTT
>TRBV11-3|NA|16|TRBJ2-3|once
CASSPSGSLGGDTQYF
TGTGCCAGCAGCCCTTCGGGCAGCCTGGGGGGAGATACGCAGTATTTT
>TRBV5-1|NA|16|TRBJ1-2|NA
CASSQEGSSVGYGYTF
TGCGCCAGCAGCCAGGAGGGATCCTCCGTAGGGTATGGCTACACCTTC
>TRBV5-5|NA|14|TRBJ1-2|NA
CASSLVLSNYGYTF
TGTGCCAGCAGCTTGGTGTTGAGTAACTATGGCTACACCTTC
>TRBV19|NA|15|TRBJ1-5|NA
CASSIVSGSNQPQHF
TGTGCCAGTAGTATAGTGAGCGGCAGCAATCAGCCCCAGCATTTT
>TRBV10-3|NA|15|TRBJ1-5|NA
CAISGDLALGQPQHF
TGTGCCATCAGTGGTGACCTAGCATTAGGTCAGCCCCAGCATTTT
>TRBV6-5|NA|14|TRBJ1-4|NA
CASSYSTAGEKLFF
TGTGCCAGCAGTTACTCGACTGCGGGTGAAAAACTGTTTTTT
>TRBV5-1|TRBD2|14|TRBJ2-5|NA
CASSRSGGQETQYF
TGCGCCAGCAGTAGGAGCGGGGGGCAAGAGACCCAGTACTTC
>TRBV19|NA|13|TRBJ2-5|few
CASTFKGQETQYF
TGTGCCAGTACGTTTAAGGGGCAAGAGACCCAGTACTTC
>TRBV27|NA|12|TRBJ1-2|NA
CASSSQGYGYTF
TGTGCCAGCAGTTCTCAGGGCTATGGCTACACCTTC
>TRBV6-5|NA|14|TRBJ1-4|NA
CASRFGLSGEKLFF
TGTGCCAGCAGATTCGGGCTCAGCGGGGAAAAACTGTTTTTT
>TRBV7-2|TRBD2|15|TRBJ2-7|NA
CASSSTSGGSYEQYF
TGTGCCAGCAGCTCGACTAGCGGGGGGTCCTACGAGCAGTACTTC
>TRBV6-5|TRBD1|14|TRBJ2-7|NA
CASSYRQGNYEQYF
TGTGCCAGCAGTTATCGACAGGGAAACTACGAGCAGTACTTC
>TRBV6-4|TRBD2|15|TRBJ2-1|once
CASSDNGGAGNEQFF
TGTGCCAGCAGTGACAACGGGGGGGCCGGCAATGAGCAGTTCTTC
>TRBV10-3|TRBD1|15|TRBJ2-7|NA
CAIRTGQGMIYEQYF
TGTGCCATCAGGACAGGACAGGGGATGATCTACGAGCAGTACTTC
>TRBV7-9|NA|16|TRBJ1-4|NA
CASSLDNPGGGEKLFF
TGTGCCAGCAGCTTAGATAATCCGGGGGGAGGTGAAAAACTGTTTTTT
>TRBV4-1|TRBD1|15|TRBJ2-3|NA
CASSQDWGQGDTQYF
TGCGCCAGCAGCCAAGATTGGGGACAGGGGGATACGCAGTATTTT
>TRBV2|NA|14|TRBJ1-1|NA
CASSARVSNTEAFF
TGTGCCAGCAGTGCCCGGGTTTCGAACACTGAAGCTTTCTTT
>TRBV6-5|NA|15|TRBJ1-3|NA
CASSYSLSSGNTIYF
TGTGCCAGCAGTTACAGCTTGTCCTCTGGAAACACCATATATTTT
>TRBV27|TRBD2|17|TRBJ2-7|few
CASSLFSVAGGLDEQYF
TGTGCCAGCAGTTTATTTTCGGTAGCGGGGGGCCTAGACGAGCAGTACTTC
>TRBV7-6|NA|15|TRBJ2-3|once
CASSLAGGPTDTQYF
TGTGCCAGCAGCTTAGCGGGGGGGCCCACAGATACGCAGTATTTT
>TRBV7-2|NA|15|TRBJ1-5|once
CASSFTVNSNQPQHF
TGTGCCAGCAGCTTTACAGTCAATAGCAATCAGCCCCAGCATTTT
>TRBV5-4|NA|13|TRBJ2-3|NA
CASMGGGTDTQYF
TGTGCCAGCATGGGGGGTGGCACAGATACGCAGTATTTT
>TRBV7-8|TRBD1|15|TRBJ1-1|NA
CASSPSQGVHTEAFF
TGTGCCAGCAGCCCCTCCCAGGGGGTACACACTGAAGCTTTCTTT
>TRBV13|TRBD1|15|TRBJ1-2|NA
CASSQGTASNYGYTF
TGTGCCAGCAGCCAAGGGACAGCTTCTAACTATGGCTACACCTTC
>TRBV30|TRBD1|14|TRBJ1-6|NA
CAWGQGIIGSPLHF
TGTGCCTGGGGACAGGGGATTATCGGTTCACCCCTCCACTTT
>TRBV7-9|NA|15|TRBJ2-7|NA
CASSLASGATYEQYF
TGTGCCAGCAGCTTAGCTTCAGGGGCGACCTACGAGCAGTACTTC
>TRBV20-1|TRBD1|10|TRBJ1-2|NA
CSATRGGYTF
TGCAGTGCGACCAGGGGGGGCTACACCTTC
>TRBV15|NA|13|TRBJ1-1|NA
CATSREIGTLAFF
TGTGCCACCAGCAGAGAAATCGGGACTCTGGCTTTCTTT
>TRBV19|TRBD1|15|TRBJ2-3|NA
CASSTSGGNTDTQYF
TGTGCCAGTAGTACCTCAGGGGGTAACACAGATACGCAGTATTTT
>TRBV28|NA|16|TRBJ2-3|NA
CASSLSGGYRTDTQYF
TGTGCCAGCAGTTTATCTGGAGGGTATCGGACAGATACGCAGTATTTT